Sequencing of this T cell receptor (beta chain) was carried out in a study of T cell repertoires in cytomegalovirus infection. The germline gives CDR1 KGHDR, CDR2 SFDVKD. Trimming left V 5 bases short and J 2 bases short, with 15 bases between. The CDR3 totals 16 residues. One entry per CDR3 protein results from TCRdb running MiXCR on the reads. This sample carries around 740,000 distinct CDR3 sequences, approximately 40% of them seen once, and the ten largest clones take 2.8%. The sequence was collected from a human donor in good health (CMV status not recorded). Some clones in this sample may be carry-over from other donors' samples. Sequencing used PBMCs. The chain has TRBV24-1 and TRBJ2-1; TRBD2 is a possible D gene (5 bases). CDR3 loop: CATSGWGEVAYNEQFF. DNA of the CDR3: TGTGCCACCAGTGGCTGGGGAGAAGTAGCCTACAATGAGCAGTTCTTC.